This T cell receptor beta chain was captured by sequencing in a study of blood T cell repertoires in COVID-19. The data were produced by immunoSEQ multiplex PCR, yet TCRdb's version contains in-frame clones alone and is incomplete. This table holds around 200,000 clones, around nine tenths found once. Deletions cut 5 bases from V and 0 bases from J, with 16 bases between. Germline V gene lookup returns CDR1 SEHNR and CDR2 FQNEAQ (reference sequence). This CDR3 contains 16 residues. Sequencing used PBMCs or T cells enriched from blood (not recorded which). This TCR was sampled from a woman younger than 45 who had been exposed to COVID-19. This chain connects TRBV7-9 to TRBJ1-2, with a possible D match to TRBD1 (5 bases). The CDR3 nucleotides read TGTGCCAGCAGCCAGATAGGGGAGGCTACTAACTATGGCTACACCTTC. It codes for CASSQIGEATNYGYTF.